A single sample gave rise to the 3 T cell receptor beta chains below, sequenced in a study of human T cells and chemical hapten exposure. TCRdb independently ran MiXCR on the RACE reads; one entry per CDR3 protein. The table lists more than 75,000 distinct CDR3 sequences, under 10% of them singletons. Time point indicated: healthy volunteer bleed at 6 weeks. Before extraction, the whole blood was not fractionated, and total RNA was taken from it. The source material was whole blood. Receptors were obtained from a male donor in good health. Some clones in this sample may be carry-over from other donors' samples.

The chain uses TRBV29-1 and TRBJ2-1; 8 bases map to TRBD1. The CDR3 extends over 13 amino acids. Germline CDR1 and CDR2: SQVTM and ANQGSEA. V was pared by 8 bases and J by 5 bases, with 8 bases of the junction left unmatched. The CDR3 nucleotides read TGCAGCTCGTCAGGGGGCGGGGACAATGAGCAGTTCTTC. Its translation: CSSSGGGDNEQFF.

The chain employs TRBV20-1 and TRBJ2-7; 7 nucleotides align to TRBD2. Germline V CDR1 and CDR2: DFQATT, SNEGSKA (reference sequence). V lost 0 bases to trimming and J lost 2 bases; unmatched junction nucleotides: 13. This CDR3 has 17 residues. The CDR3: CSARDWEGDSKTYEQYF. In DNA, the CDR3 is TGCAGTGCTAGAGATTGGGAGGGAGACTCTAAAACCTACGAGCAGTACTTC.

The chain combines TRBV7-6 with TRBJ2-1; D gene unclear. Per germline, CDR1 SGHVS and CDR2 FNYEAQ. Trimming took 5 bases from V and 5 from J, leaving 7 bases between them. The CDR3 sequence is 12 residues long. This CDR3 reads CASSPFDNEQFF. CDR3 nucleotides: TGTGCCAGCAGCCCCTTTGACAATGAGCAGTTCTTC.